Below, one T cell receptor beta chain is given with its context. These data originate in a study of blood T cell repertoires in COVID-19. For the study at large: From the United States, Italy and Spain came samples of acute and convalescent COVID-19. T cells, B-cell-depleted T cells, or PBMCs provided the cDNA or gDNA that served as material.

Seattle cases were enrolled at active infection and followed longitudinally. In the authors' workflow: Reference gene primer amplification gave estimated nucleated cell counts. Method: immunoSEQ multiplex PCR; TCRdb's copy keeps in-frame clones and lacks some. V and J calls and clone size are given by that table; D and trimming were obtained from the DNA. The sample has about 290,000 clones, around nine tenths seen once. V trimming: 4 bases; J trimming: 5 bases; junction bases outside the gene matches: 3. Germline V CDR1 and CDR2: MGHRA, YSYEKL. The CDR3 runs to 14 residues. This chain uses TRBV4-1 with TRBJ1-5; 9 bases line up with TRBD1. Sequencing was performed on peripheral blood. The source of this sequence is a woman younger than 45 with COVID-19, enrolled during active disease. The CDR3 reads CASSLRQGDQPQHF. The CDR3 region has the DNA TGCGCCAGCAGCCTAAGACAGGGGGATCAGCCCCAGCATTTT.